A selection of T cell receptor beta chains follows, all from one sample in a study of shared clonotypes between healthy human individuals. The table came from immunoSEQ multiplex PCR; TCRdb's copy has only in-frame clones and leaves some out. Among approximately 530,000 clones listed, 95% to 96% were seen once. The specimen sequenced was naive CD4+ T cells sorted from blood. The source of these receptors is a woman between 25 and 40 years old in good health. CDR3s include the opening cysteine and the closing phenylalanine or tryptophan. The order of the fields is V gene, clone size, J gene, D gene, CDR3 protein, CDR3 DNA. The D gene is left open where the match is weak. Clone size, where shown, is once, few, many, or a class for clones that have expanded.

v_call: TRBV7-8
clone_size: .
j_call: TRBJ2-3
d_call: TRBD2
cdr3_aa: CASTGLAVSTDTQYF
cdr3_nt: TGTGCCAGCACCGGCCTAGCGGTGAGCACAGATACGCAGTATTTT

v_call: TRBV7-9
clone_size: few
j_call: TRBJ1-5
d_call: TRBD1
cdr3_aa: CASSLQGAGQPQHF
cdr3_nt: TGTGCCAGCAGCTTACAGGGGGCAGGTCAGCCCCAGCATTTT

v_call: TRBV27
clone_size: .
j_call: TRBJ2-5
d_call: TRBD2
cdr3_aa: CASSLFEGGSGRTHF
cdr3_nt: TGTGCCAGCAGTTTATTTGAGGGCGGCAGCGGGAGGACCCACTTC

v_call: TRBV27
clone_size: .
j_call: TRBJ1-2
d_call: .
cdr3_aa: CASSLFFGGIYGYTF
cdr3_nt: .

v_call: TRBV6-5
clone_size: once
j_call: TRBJ2-3
d_call: .
cdr3_aa: CASSYGDTQYF
cdr3_nt: TGTGCCAGCAGTTACGGAGATACGCAGTATTTT

v_call: TRBV27
clone_size: few
j_call: TRBJ2-1
d_call: TRBD2
cdr3_aa: CASSKGLARNEQFF
cdr3_nt: TGTGCCAGCAGTAAGGGACTAGCGCGCAATGAGCAGTTCTTC

v_call: TRBV2
clone_size: .
j_call: TRBJ2-2
d_call: TRBD1
cdr3_aa: CASTGQGAGGELFF
cdr3_nt: TGTGCCAGCACCGGACAGGGGGCGGGCGGGGAGCTGTTTTTT

v_call: TRBV28
clone_size: .
j_call: TRBJ2-7
d_call: TRBD2
cdr3_aa: CASTSGSSIRYEQYF
cdr3_nt: TGTGCCAGCACTAGCGGGAGTTCGATACGCTACGAGCAGTACTTC

v_call: TRBV5-1
clone_size: .
j_call: TRBJ2-3
d_call: .
cdr3_aa: CASSGRGQFTDTQYF
cdr3_nt: TGCGCCAGCAGCGGGAGGGGACAATTCACAGATACGCAGTATTTT

v_call: TRBV2
clone_size: .
j_call: TRBJ1-2
d_call: .
cdr3_aa: CASSPGRPSYGYTF
cdr3_nt: TGTGCCAGCAGTCCAGGGAGGCCATCCTATGGCTACACCTTC

v_call: TRBV5-4
clone_size: once
j_call: TRBJ2-1
d_call: .
cdr3_aa: CASSSPGRSYNEQFF
cdr3_nt: TGTGCCAGCAGCTCCCCAGGGAGATCCTACAATGAGCAGTTCTTC

v_call: TRBV11-2
clone_size: once
j_call: TRBJ1-4
d_call: .
cdr3_aa: CASSLGRAEKLFF
cdr3_nt: TGTGCCAGCAGCTTAGGAAGGGCCGAAAAACTGTTTTTT

v_call: TRBV4-1
clone_size: .
j_call: TRBJ1-1
d_call: .
cdr3_aa: CASSILGLTEAFF
cdr3_nt: TGCGCCAGCAGCATCCTCGGCCTTACTGAAGCTTTCTTT

v_call: TRBV9
clone_size: .
j_call: TRBJ2-5
d_call: .
cdr3_aa: CASSVGVGSTQETQYF
cdr3_nt: TGTGCCAGCAGCGTAGGAGTAGGGTCTACCCAAGAGACCCAGTACTTC

v_call: TRBV5-1
clone_size: .
j_call: TRBJ2-2
d_call: .
cdr3_aa: CASSLDSGVNTGELFF
cdr3_nt: TGCGCCAGCAGCTTGGATTCTGGGGTTAACACCGGGGAGCTGTTTTTT

v_call: TRBV2
clone_size: .
j_call: TRBJ2-7
d_call: .
cdr3_aa: CASSEPHRLFEQYF
cdr3_nt: TGTGCCAGCAGCGAGCCGCATCGCCTCTTCGAGCAGTACTTC

v_call: TRBV6-6
clone_size: .
j_call: TRBJ2-7
d_call: .
cdr3_aa: CASKGGYLSYEQYF
cdr3_nt: TGTGCCAGCAAGGGGGGATATTTATCCTACGAGCAGTACTTC

v_call: TRBV5-1
clone_size: .
j_call: TRBJ2-7
d_call: TRBD2
cdr3_aa: CASSSLPGGSSYEQYF
cdr3_nt: TGCGCCAGCAGCTCCCTCCCGGGAGGGAGCTCCTACGAGCAGTACTTC

v_call: TRBV9
clone_size: .
j_call: TRBJ2-6
d_call: TRBD1
cdr3_aa: CASSAPGTGATGANVLTF
cdr3_nt: TGTGCCAGCAGCGCCCCAGGGACAGGGGCTACAGGGGCCAACGTCCTGACTTTC

v_call: TRBV13
clone_size: .
j_call: TRBJ2-7
d_call: TRBD1
cdr3_aa: CASRTGGGSYEQYF
cdr3_nt: TGTGCCAGCAGGACAGGGGGAGGATCCTACGAGCAGTACTTC

v_call: TRBV28
clone_size: .
j_call: TRBJ2-7
d_call: TRBD2
cdr3_aa: CASSTSGSSYEQYF
cdr3_nt: TGTGCCAGCAGTACTAGCGGGTCCTCCTACGAGCAGTACTTC

v_call: TRBV9
clone_size: .
j_call: TRBJ2-4
d_call: .
cdr3_aa: CASSARTDLAKNIQYF
cdr3_nt: TGTGCCAGCAGCGCCCGAACGGATTTAGCCAAAAACATTCAGTACTTC

v_call: TRBV6-6
clone_size: .
j_call: TRBJ1-1
d_call: .
cdr3_aa: CASSYSIEGFGEAFF
cdr3_nt: TGTGCCAGCAGTTACTCGATCGAGGGGTTTGGGGAAGCTTTCTTT

v_call: TRBV28
clone_size: .
j_call: TRBJ2-3
d_call: .
cdr3_aa: CASSLDLVVDTQYF
cdr3_nt: TGTGCCAGCAGTTTAGATCTAGTGGTGGATACGCAGTATTTT

v_call: TRBV11-2
clone_size: .
j_call: TRBJ2-5
d_call: .
cdr3_aa: CASSLETQYF
cdr3_nt: TGTGCCAGCAGCTTAGAGACCCAGTACTTC

v_call: TRBV4-1
clone_size: few
j_call: TRBJ2-3
d_call: .
cdr3_aa: CASSQGWATSTDTQYF
cdr3_nt: TGCGCCAGCAGCCAAGGGTGGGCTACTAGCACAGATACGCAGTATTTT

v_call: TRBV5-1
clone_size: .
j_call: TRBJ1-3
d_call: .
cdr3_aa: CASSPADSRNTIYF
cdr3_nt: TGCGCCAGCAGCCCCGCAGACTCGCGAAACACCATATATTTT

v_call: TRBV28
clone_size: .
j_call: TRBJ1-2
d_call: TRBD1
cdr3_aa: CASRMQGDLGGYTF
cdr3_nt: TGTGCCAGCAGAATGCAGGGGGATTTAGGTGGCTACACCTTC

v_call: TRBV5-1
clone_size: .
j_call: TRBJ2-2
d_call: TRBD2
cdr3_aa: CASSPGTSGRTGELFF
cdr3_nt: TGCGCCAGCAGCCCTGGGACTAGCGGGAGAACCGGGGAGCTGTTTTTT

v_call: TRBV2
clone_size: .
j_call: TRBJ2-7
d_call: TRBD1
cdr3_aa: CASSRLVQGVPRGVYEQYF
cdr3_nt: TGTGCCAGCAGTAGGTTAGTGCAGGGGGTCCCACGGGGAGTCTACGAGCAGTACTTC

v_call: TRBV7-8
clone_size: .
j_call: TRBJ2-1
d_call: .
cdr3_aa: CASSSRRLNYNEQFF
cdr3_nt: TGTGCCAGCAGCTCCCGGCGCCTAAATTACAATGAGCAGTTCTTC

v_call: TRBV25-1
clone_size: .
j_call: TRBJ2-1
d_call: .
cdr3_aa: CASSAYYNEQFF
cdr3_nt: TGTGCCAGCAGTGCCTACTACAATGAGCAGTTCTTC

v_call: TRBV11-2
clone_size: .
j_call: TRBJ2-5
d_call: .
cdr3_aa: CASNLNGGRSETQYF
cdr3_nt: TGTGCCAGCAACCTGAATGGCGGGCGCTCGGAGACCCAGTACTTC

v_call: TRBV5-1
clone_size: once
j_call: TRBJ2-6
d_call: TRBD1
cdr3_aa: CASSLLAQGVTGSGANVLTF
cdr3_nt: TGCGCCAGCAGCTTGCTTGCACAGGGGGTGACAGGGTCTGGGGCCAACGTCCTGACTTTC

v_call: TRBV19
clone_size: .
j_call: TRBJ2-1
d_call: .
cdr3_aa: CASSKQQGYEQFF
cdr3_nt: TGTGCCAGTAGTAAACAACAGGGCTATGAGCAGTTCTTC

v_call: TRBV11-2
clone_size: .
j_call: TRBJ2-1
d_call: .
cdr3_aa: CASTRLGSGSYNEQFF
cdr3_nt: TGTGCCAGCACCCGGTTGGGGAGCGGCTCCTACAATGAGCAGTTCTTC

v_call: TRBV19
clone_size: .
j_call: TRBJ2-2
d_call: TRBD2
cdr3_aa: CASSILAGGRHDTGELFF
cdr3_nt: TGTGCCAGTAGTATCTTAGCGGGAGGGCGTCACGACACCGGGGAGCTGTTTTTT

v_call: TRBV23-1
clone_size: once
j_call: TRBJ1-4
d_call: .
cdr3_aa: CASSHQPATNEKLFF
cdr3_nt: TGCGCCAGCAGTCACCAGCCGGCGACTAATGAAAAACTGTTTTTT

v_call: TRBV15
clone_size: .
j_call: TRBJ2-2
d_call: TRBD1
cdr3_aa: CATSRDGTVGELFF
cdr3_nt: TGTGCCACCAGCAGAGACGGGACAGTCGGGGAGCTGTTTTTT

v_call: TRBV28
clone_size: once
j_call: TRBJ1-1
d_call: .
cdr3_aa: CASSQNRHTEAFF
cdr3_nt: TGTGCCAGCAGTCAGAACAGACACACTGAAGCTTTCTTT

v_call: TRBV5-1
clone_size: .
j_call: TRBJ2-7
d_call: .
cdr3_aa: CASSLTARYEQYF
cdr3_nt: TGCGCCAGCAGCTTGACGGCTAGGTACGAGCAGTACTTC

v_call: TRBV9
clone_size: .
j_call: TRBJ2-7
d_call: .
cdr3_aa: CASSSKGGSSYEQYF
cdr3_nt: TGTGCCAGCAGCTCAAAGGGAGGTAGCTCCTACGAGCAGTACTTC

v_call: TRBV19
clone_size: .
j_call: TRBJ2-1
d_call: TRBD2
cdr3_aa: CASSTVKLLTSGRYNEQFF
cdr3_nt: TGTGCCAGTAGTACTGTTAAACTATTGACTAGCGGGAGATACAATGAGCAGTTCTTC

v_call: TRBV13
clone_size: .
j_call: TRBJ2-2
d_call: .
cdr3_aa: CASSLAVTGRVTGELFF
cdr3_nt: TGTGCCAGCAGCTTAGCCGTGACAGGGAGGGTCACCGGGGAGCTGTTTTTT

v_call: TRBV28
clone_size: .
j_call: TRBJ1-2
d_call: TRBD1
cdr3_aa: CASSQAGTGGGYGYTF
cdr3_nt: TGTGCCAGCAGTCAAGCCGGGACAGGGGGCGGCTATGGCTACACCTTC

v_call: TRBV4-1
clone_size: .
j_call: TRBJ1-1
d_call: .
cdr3_aa: CASSHREVIKNTEAFF
cdr3_nt: TGCGCCAGCAGCCACCGAGAGGTGATCAAGAACACTGAAGCTTTCTTT

v_call: TRBV18
clone_size: .
j_call: TRBJ2-1
d_call: .
cdr3_aa: CASSPTTGVDEQFF
cdr3_nt: TGTGCCAGCTCACCCACGACCGGTGTAGATGAGCAGTTCTTC

v_call: TRBV14
clone_size: .
j_call: TRBJ2-7
d_call: .
cdr3_aa: CASSQGGRAPYEQYF
cdr3_nt: TGTGCCAGCAGCCAAGGGGGACGGGCCCCCTACGAGCAGTACTTC

v_call: TRBV7-2
clone_size: .
j_call: TRBJ2-1
d_call: TRBD2
cdr3_aa: CASSLVWGGSYNEQFF
cdr3_nt: TGTGCCAGCAGCTTAGTGTGGGGGGGCTCCTACAATGAGCAGTTCTTC